This TCR beta chain was obtained from a study of identical twins. General observations from the study: Abundant beta clonotypes from cord blood had fewer insertions, unlike memory repertoires, which showed none.

It was template switching that added a universal primer site, and there were unique molecular identifiers on the cDNA. TCRdb re-called the 5' RACE reads through MiXCR, storing one row per CDR3 protein. In the table there are roughly 690,000 distinct CDR3 sequences, approximately 6% of which are singletons. This clonotype was counted at least ten times. Its specificity is not known. Sequencing used naive T cells sorted from blood. This clonotype originated in a man aged 18-30 years in good health.

The CDR3 nucleotides are TGTGCCAGCAGCCAAGAGAAGGTCCAGGGCCACACCATATATTTT. As protein: CASSQEKVQGHTIYF. V and J are TRBV4-2 and TRBJ1-3, with D possibly matching TRBD1 (5 bases). The CDR3 is 15 amino acids. The germline V gene encodes CDR1 LGHNA and CDR2 YNFKEQ. V lost 0 bases to trimming and J lost 8 bases, with 14 bases between them.